This T cell receptor beta chain was documented in a study of OX40 agonist ivuxolimab in advanced cancers. Study-level findings and limits: Researchers did not establish what antigens the expanded peripheral T cells target.

A note on this clone: Its antigen remains unidentified.

Sampled blood was obtained at baseline, cycle 4 day 1, and cycle 7 day 1. Trimming removed 5 bases from V and 0 bases from J, with 10 bases in between. The CDR3 has 14 residues. Germline V gene sequence: CDR1 MNHEY, CDR2 SVGAGI. Profiled with immunoSEQ multiplex PCR; TCRdb holds only in-frame clones, not every one. Of about 93,000 clones in the sample, 92% were seen once. The J gene is TRBJ1-1, the V gene TRBV6-5; D gene ambiguous. The clonotype comes from an adult with an advanced solid tumor such as melanoma, head and neck, liver or kidney cancer. The sequencing here drew on CD4+ or CD8+ T cells sorted from blood, taken in a trial of the OX40 agonist ivuxolimab. CDR3 residues: CASSVIKVNTEAFF. The DNA for the CDR3 is TGTGCCAGCAGTGTCATCAAAGTGAACACTGAAGCTTTCTTT.